The subject of this entry is one T cell receptor beta chain. One entry per CDR3 protein, called by TCRdb with MiXCR from the PCR reads. The table has 10,000 to 11,000 distinct CDR3 sequences, 37% seen once. The source of the sample is a study of immune characterization of retroperitoneal liposarcoma. V lost 4 bases and J lost 0, with 7 bases in between. The V gene's germline CDR1 is MNHNY and CDR2 SVGAGI (reference sequence). The CDR3 loop spans 14 amino acids. J is TRBJ2-4 and V is TRBV6-6; perhaps TRBD2 as D (6 bases). The source material was tumor tissue. The sequence was obtained from a female donor with retroperitoneal liposarcoma. CDR3 sequence: CASSLAVAKNIQYF. The DNA of the CDR3 is TGTGCCAGCAGTTTAGCGGTAGCCAAAAACATTCAGTACTTC.